A single sample is the source of the 26 T cell receptor beta chains below, sequenced in a study of human T cells and chemical hapten exposure. Each CDR3 protein gets one entry after TCRdb re-called the RACE reads with MiXCR. Of roughly 360,000 distinct CDR3 sequences listed, approximately 4.4% are singletons. Time point: patch test 1, 2 weeks after DPC sensitization. Treatment here: therapeutic diphenylcyclopropenone sensitization with weekly scalp DPC. Source: whole blood, taken in connection with sensitization to the hapten diphenylcyclopropenone (DPC). These receptors all come from a woman between 50 and 59 years old with alopecia areata. Some clones in this sample may be carry-over from other donors' samples.

This clonotype was picked up a small number of times. The chain couples TRBV30 to TRBJ1-3; no firm D call. There are 13 residues in the CDR3. CDR1 and CDR2 from the germline V gene are GTSNPN and SVGIG (reference sequence). The V and J ends lost 3 bases and 0 bases respectively, with 6 bases between them. This chain's CDR3 is CAWRGISGNTIYF. The CDR3 region has the DNA TGTGCCTGGAGGGGGATCTCTGGAAACACCATATATTTT.

This clonotype was counted between two and nine times. This chain uses TRBV20-1 with TRBJ2-7, with D uncertain. The V and J ends lost 5 bases and 1 base respectively, with 12 bases between them. Germline V gene lookup returns CDR1 DFQATT and CDR2 SNEGSKA (reference sequence). The CDR3 runs to 13 residues. Here the CDR3 DNA reads TGCAGTGCTGGCCCAGGTAATTCCTACGAGCAGTACTTC. Protein sequence: CSAGPGNSYEQYF.

This clonotype was counted at least ten times. This chain connects TRBV30 to TRBJ1-1, with 7 positions matching TRBD1. The germline gives CDR1 GTSNPN, CDR2 SVGIG (reference sequence). The V and J ends lost 2 bases and 3 bases, in that order; junction bases with no gene match: 6. The CDR3 runs to 14 residues. The CDR3 region is CAWSQETGHTEAFF. In DNA, the CDR3 is TGTGCCTGGAGTCAGGAGACAGGGCACACTGAAGCTTTCTTT.

This chain connects TRBV5-1 to TRBJ2-5, with D possibly TRBD1 on 6 matching bases. Germline V CDR1 and CDR2: SGHRS, YFSETQ. Trimming removed 3 bases from V and 5 bases from J, with 17 bases in between. CDR3 size: 15 residues. CDR3 protein: CASSYQDSSRETQYF. DNA of the CDR3: TGCGCCAGCAGCTATCAGGACAGCAGCCGGGAGACCCAGTACTTC.

The chain combines TRBV28 with TRBJ1-5, with 7 bases aligning to TRBD1. This CDR3 region has 14 residues. CDR1 is MDHEN, CDR2 SYDVKM, per germline. J gave up 5 bases and V 8 bases, and 9 bases lay outside the gene matches. CDR3 nucleotide sequence: TGTGCCAGCCACCGGACAGGTGTCGATCAGCCCCAGCATTTT. Translation: CASHRTGVDQPQHF.

This clonotype came up many times. This chain links TRBV7-2 with TRBJ1-2; 10 bases are shared with TRBD1. The germline CDR1 and CDR2 sequences are SGHTA and FQGNSA. CDR3 length: 14 residues. The ends lost 4 bases at V and 7 bases at J; junction bases unmatched: 6. The CDR3 DNA reads as TGTGCCAGCAGCTCTAGACAGGGGGCGAGTGGCTACACCTTC. Translating it yields CASSSRQGASGYTF.

The rearrangement uses TRBV7-2 and TRBJ2-5; the D is unclear. V was trimmed by 3 bases and J by 1 base, leaving 18 bases between them. The germline V gene has CDR1 SGHTA and CDR2 FQGNSA. This CDR3 contains 17 residues. The CDR3 loop reads CASSFFRAALRQETQYF. The CDR3 DNA reads as TGTGCCAGCAGCTTCTTCCGGGCGGCACTACGCCAAGAGACCCAGTACTTC.

In this sample, this clonotype turned up a few times. V and J are TRBV9 and TRBJ2-7; D could derive from TRBD1 or TRBD2 (5 bases each). Trimming pared 4 bases from V and 5 bases from J, leaving 10 bases between. There are 12 residues in the CDR3. CDR1 SGDLS and CDR2 YYNGEE come from the germline V gene. The CDR3 reads CASSRGADEQYF. The CDR3 DNA follows: TGTGCCAGCAGCCGAGGGGCGGACGAGCAGTACTTC.

The rearrangement joins TRBV2 to TRBJ1-2, with 8 bases lining up with TRBD1. Per the germline V gene, CDR1 is SNHLY and CDR2 is FYNNEI. V trimming: 6 bases; J trimming: 7 bases; junction bases outside the gene matches: 4. CDR3 length: 12 residues. The CDR3 DNA is TGTGCCAGCAGGGACAGGGTTATTGGCTACACCTTC. As protein: CASRDRVIGYTF.

This clonotype was seen many times. The chain combines TRBV12-3 or TRBV12-4 with TRBJ1-1, with D unclear. V shed 6 bases and J shed 3 bases, with 14 bases lying between them. This CDR3 is 14 amino acids long. The CDR3 protein is CASRPGGIDTEAFF. The CDR3 DNA follows: TGTGCCAGCAGGCCGGGAGGGATTGACACTGAAGCTTTCTTT.

Ten or more counts support this clonotype. The genes are TRBV6-6 and TRBJ2-7; 8 bases fit TRBD2. Germline V gene lookup returns CDR1 MNHNY and CDR2 SVGAGI (reference sequence). This CDR3 has 13 residues. J lost 2 bases, V lost 4 bases, and 1 base had no gene match. The CDR3 coding sequence is TGTGCCAGCAGTTCGGGGGGGACCTACGAGCAGTACTTC. This codes for CASSSGGTYEQYF.

V is TRBV12-3 or TRBV12-4 and J is TRBJ1-6; D is possibly TRBD1 (5 bases). The CDR3 is 14 amino acids. Trimming pared 3 bases from V and 6 bases from J, leaving 9 bases between. CDR3 sequence: CASSFLGGNSPLHF. The CDR3 DNA follows: TGTGCCAGCAGTTTTTTGGGGGGTAATTCACCCCTCCACTTT.

This clonotype was counted at least ten times. The chain carries TRBV12-3 or TRBV12-4 and TRBJ1-6, with a weak D call TRBD1 (5 bases). The CDR3 consists of 16 residues. The V end was cut by 5 bases, the J end by 6 bases, with 17 bases between. The CDR3: CASSLQVGGPNSPLHF. Written as DNA, the CDR3 is TGTGCCAGCAGTCTACAGGTCGGGGGTCCTAATTCACCCCTCCACTTT.

This clonotype showed up many times. V gene TRBV7-9 combines with J gene TRBJ2-7; unclear D gene. CDR3 size: 14 residues. CDR1 is SEHNR, CDR2 FQNEAQ, per germline (reference sequence). Trimming removed 3 bases at V and 4 bases at J, with 13 bases between. The CDR3 sequence is CASSLAGSLYEQYF. The CDR3 bases are TGTGCCAGCAGCTTGGCCGGATCCCTGTACGAGCAGTACTTC. The full variable domain, rest sourced from reference TRBV7-9 and TRBJ2-7, is DTGVSQNPRHKITKRGQNVTFRCDPISEHNRLYWYRQTLGQGPEFLTYFQNEAQLEKSRLLSDRFSAERPKGSFSTLEIQRTEQGDSAMYLCASSLAGSLYEQYFGPGTRLTVT.

Ten or more counts support this clonotype. The CDR3 region has the DNA TGTGCCAGCAGACCCCAAGGGGACACCGGGGAGCTGTTTTTT. This codes for CASRPQGDTGELFF. The V gene is TRBV13, the J gene TRBJ2-2, with D perhaps TRBD1 (5 bases). From germline, CDR1 is PRHDT and CDR2 FYEKMQ (reference sequence). Trimming cost V 6 bases and J 3 bases, with 11 bases left between them. The CDR3 extends over 14 amino acids.

This clonotype has ten or more counts. This chain joins TRBV5-1 and TRBJ2-5, with 10 bases matching TRBD2. V dropped 2 bases and J dropped 1; count of bases not matched to a gene: 2. The CDR3 consists of 15 residues. The germline gives CDR1 SGHRS, CDR2 YFSETQ. The CDR3 sequence is CASSFLAGVQETQYF. CDR3 coding DNA: TGCGCCAGCAGCTTCCTAGCGGGGGTCCAAGAGACCCAGTACTTC.

There are many counts of this clonotype. The gene calls are TRBV12-3 or TRBV12-4 and TRBJ1-1; TRBD1 might be the D (6 bases). Trimming removed 6 bases at V and 8 bases at J, with 19 bases between. The CDR3 spans 14 residues. CDR3 region: CASSPSTGRKEAFF. The DNA of the CDR3 is TGTGCCAGCAGCCCCTCTACAGGGCGAAAAGAAGCTTTCTTT.

This clonotype was seen more than once but under ten times. This rearrangement joins TRBV7-9 to TRBJ1-1, with 10 bases aligning to TRBD1. Germline CDR1 SEHNR, CDR2 FQNEAQ (reference sequence). Losses at the gene ends were 1 base for V and 5 bases for J; bases not matched to a gene: 4. The CDR3 is 15 residues long. The CDR3 sequence: CASSLVTGGRTEAFF. In DNA form, the CDR3 reads TGTGCCAGCAGCTTAGTGACAGGGGGCCGGACTGAAGCTTTCTTT.

This clonotype turned up a few times. The chain couples TRBV11-2 to TRBJ2-5; 11 positions agree with TRBD1. The length of the CDR3 is 15 residues. Germline V gene sequence: CDR1 SGHAT, CDR2 FQNNGV. The V and J ends lost 2 bases and 5 bases, in that order; junction bases with no gene match: 4. CDR3 nucleotide sequence: TGTGCCAGCAGCTTACGGACAGGGGGCGATGAGACCCAGTACTTC. Translating it yields CASSLRTGGDETQYF.

The V and J genes are TRBV7-9 and TRBJ2-1; 10 nucleotides line up with TRBD2. Germline V gene lookup returns CDR1 SEHNR and CDR2 FQNEAQ (reference sequence). The CDR3 totals 16 residues. Trimming cost V 4 bases and J 0 bases; bases outside gene matches: 3. Here the CDR3 reads CASSSPSGSSYNEQFF. DNA for the CDR3: TGTGCCAGCAGCTCACCTAGCGGGAGCTCCTACAATGAGCAGTTCTTC. Full variable domain (outside the CDR3, taken from reference TRBV7-9 and TRBJ2-1): DTGVSQNPRHKITKRGQNVTFRCDPISEHNRLYWYRQTLGQGPEFLTYFQNEAQLEKSRLLSDRFSAERPKGSFSTLEIQRTEQGDSAMYLCASSSPSGSSYNEQFFGPGTRLTVL.

This clonotype has at least ten counts. This chain links TRBV20-1 with TRBJ1-1; D possibly corresponds to TRBD1 (6 bases). V was clipped by 6 bases and J by 4 bases, with 15 bases between them. The CDR3 is 13 amino acids. The germline V gene encodes CDR1 DFQATT and CDR2 SNEGSKA (reference sequence). The CDR3 bases are TGCAGTGCCATGGAGGGACAACTCACTGAAGCTTTCTTT. This translates into CSAMEGQLTEAFF.

In this sample, this clonotype turned up a few times. V is TRBV9 and J is TRBJ2-7; 10 nucleotides match TRBD1. Unmatched junction bases numbered 6, after V lost 4 bases and J lost 2 bases. The CDR3 loop spans 15 amino acids. The germline V gene encodes CDR1 SGDLS and CDR2 YYNGEE. CDR3 DNA: TGTGCCAGCAGCCTAGGGACAGGGGACCCCTACGAGCAGTACTTC. Its translation is CASSLGTGDPYEQYF.

This clonotype was seen ten or more times. The chain carries TRBV23-1 and TRBJ1-6; unclear D gene. TRBV23-1 is treated as an ORF (open reading frame) with a function not yet certain. V was shortened by 0 bases and J by 0 bases, with 9 bases between the two germline ends. The CDR3 sequence is 17 residues long. The CDR3 here is CASSQSSISSYNSPLHF. For the CDR3, the DNA is TGCGCCAGCAGTCAATCGAGCATCAGCTCCTATAATTCACCCCTCCACTTT.

As regards this clonotype: A clone one base away is much larger, so this may be a read error. The chain is built from TRBV29-1 and TRBJ2-5; no definite D call. This CDR3 has 11 residues. Germline V gene sequence: CDR1 SQVTM, CDR2 ANQGSEA. The CDR3: CGVSSQETQYF. The CDR3 DNA reads TGCGGCGTCTCTTCCCAAGAGACCCAGTACTTC.

The J gene is TRBJ1-1, the V gene TRBV12-3 or TRBV12-4; 7 positions agree with TRBD1. V lost 5 bases and J lost 4; bases outside the gene matches: 7. The CDR3 is 14 residues long. CDR3 in amino acids: CASSIIQGITEAFF. CDR3 DNA sequence: TGTGCCAGCAGTATAATACAGGGGATCACTGAAGCTTTCTTT.

The chain carries TRBV5-5 and TRBJ1-2; D is unclear. This CDR3 comprises 14 residues. Germline V gene sequence: CDR1 SGHKS, CDR2 YYEKEE (reference sequence). With 0 bases removed from V and 2 bases from J, the gap between germline ends came to 8 bases. CDR3: CASSLDEVNYGYTF. The CDR3, as DNA: TGTGCCAGCAGCTTGGATGAAGTAAACTATGGCTACACCTTC.